The next 32 T cell receptor beta chains were all read from a single sample in a study of identical twins. A single record per CDR3 protein comes from TCRdb applying MiXCR to the 5' RACE reads. The table has roughly 1,500,000 distinct CDR3 sequences, about 30% seen once; the top ten hold about 0.27%. The sequenced material came from cord blood. These receptors originate from a newborn girl in good health.

This clonotype was seen only a few times. The chain recombines TRBV7-6 with TRBJ2-5; D not certain. The germline V gene has CDR1 SGHVS and CDR2 FNYEAQ. The CDR3 runs 17 residues. V lost 1 base and J 3 bases, leaving 18 bases between the germline ends. The CDR3 sequence is CASSLETGHYSEETQYF. CDR3 coding DNA: TGTGCCAGCAGCTTAGAAACGGGCCATTATTCTGAAGAGACCCAGTACTTC.

Regarding this clonotype: Sequence at one end of the junction differs from germline and may be a read error. The chain joins TRBV9 to TRBJ2-7; 9 bases match TRBD2. Germline lookup yields CDR1 SGDLS and CDR2 YYNGEE. This CDR3 spans 15 amino acids. The CDR3 protein is CACSVGASGTYEQYF. Written as DNA, the CDR3 is TGTGCCTGCAGCGTAGGGGCTAGCGGGACCTACGAGCAGTACTTC.

The chain employs TRBV7-9 and TRBJ1-4; tentative D call: TRBD1 (5 bases). The CDR3 has 15 residues. Trimming pared 4 bases from V and 6 bases from J, leaving 15 bases between. Germline CDR1 and CDR2: SEHNR and FQNEAQ (reference sequence). This chain's CDR3 is CASSSRGAPDEKLFF. As DNA, the CDR3 is TGTGCCAGCAGCTCGAGGGGTGCCCCAGATGAAAAACTGTTTTTT.

The chain couples TRBV6-1 to TRBJ2-1; TRBD1 matches at 10 bases. The CDR3 extends over 19 amino acids. V trimming: 3 bases; J trimming: 4 bases; junction bases outside the gene matches: 15. Germline assignment: CDR1 MNHNS and CDR2 SASEGT. The CDR3 reads CASSDPINPGQGTYNEQFF. The CDR3 DNA reads TGTGCCAGCAGTGACCCAATAAATCCGGGACAGGGGACTTACAATGAGCAGTTCTTC.

The chain links TRBV24-1 to TRBJ2-2, with 10 bases that match TRBD1. The germline CDR1 and CDR2 sequences are KGHDR and SFDVKD. The CDR3 covers 15 residues. Trimming took 1 base from V and 6 from J; bases not matched to a gene: 1. Written as DNA, the CDR3 is TGTGCCACCAGTGATTTAGGGACAGGGGCCGGGGAGCTGTTTTTT. Translating gives CATSDLGTGAGELFF.

In its sample, this clonotype was seen a few times. The chain is built from TRBV10-3 and TRBJ2-3, with 7 bases identical to TRBD2. The CDR3 is 11 amino acids. V lost 8 bases to trimming and J lost 6 bases; unmatched junction nucleotides: 2. From germline, CDR1 is ENHRY and CDR2 SYGVKD. The CDR3 DNA reads as TGTGCCATCGGGACTACCGATACGCAGTATTTT. Protein: CAIGTTDTQYF.

The chain combines TRBV28 with TRBJ1-1, with no clear D. The V and J ends lost 6 bases and 1 base respectively, with 12 bases between them. CDR1 is MDHEN and CDR2 is SYDVKM in the germline V gene. CDR3 length: 14 residues. The CDR3 spells CASRPGVANTEAFF. The CDR3 nucleotides are TGTGCCAGCAGACCGGGCGTCGCGAACACTGAAGCTTTCTTT.

The chain joins TRBV2 to TRBJ2-3, with 9 bases identical to TRBD1. The CDR3 extends over 16 amino acids. Germline-derived CDR1 and CDR2 are SNHLY and FYNNEI. The V and J ends lost 4 bases and 1 base, in that order; junction bases with no gene match: 6. The CDR3 here is CASSAGDRDGTDTQYF. CDR3 in DNA: TGTGCCAGCAGTGCAGGGGACAGGGATGGCACAGATACGCAGTATTTT.

This clonotype was observed a few times. This chain uses TRBV5-1 with TRBJ1-1; TRBD1 is a possible D gene (6 bases). The CDR3 runs to 14 residues. Germline CDR1 SGHRS, CDR2 YFSETQ. V was trimmed by 4 bases and J by 4 bases, leaving 14 bases between them. The CDR3 nucleotides read TGCGCCAGCAGCCAGCCACAGGGTAGCACTGAAGCTTTCTTT. Amino acid sequence: CASSQPQGSTEAFF.

The chain carries TRBV4-2 and TRBJ2-3; D is undetermined. Germline V gives CDR1 LGHNA, CDR2 YNFKEQ. V shed 0 bases and J shed 4 bases, with 5 bases lying between them. The CDR3 extends over 13 amino acids. The CDR3 protein is CASSQDVSDTQYF. DNA of the CDR3: TGTGCCAGCAGCCAAGATGTGTCAGATACGCAGTATTTT.

This clonotype was recorded a few times. This chain joins TRBV3-1 and TRBJ1-1; no reliable D call. The CDR3 sequence is 14 residues long. CDR1 is LGHDT and CDR2 is YNNKEL in the germline V gene (reference sequence). The V end lost 4 bases, the J end lost 3 bases, and 12 bases lay between the germline ends. CDR3 DNA: TGTGCCAGCAGCCCCCGCCGGAGGGACACTGAAGCTTTCTTT. This translates into CASSPRRRDTEAFF.

The CDR3 loop is CASSDAGTGGEKLFF. The CDR3 DNA is TGTGCCAGCAGTGATGCTGGGACAGGGGGTGAAAAACTGTTTTTT. This chain joins TRBV2 and TRBJ1-4, with 11 bases that match TRBD1. This CDR3 contains 15 residues. The V and J ends lost 3 bases and 7 bases, in that order; junction bases with no gene match: 4. The germline gives CDR1 SNHLY, CDR2 FYNNEI. The variable domain in full, with the rest retrieved from reference TRBV2 and TRBJ1-4, is EPEVTQTPSHQVTQMGQEVILRCVPISNHLYFYWYRQILGQKVEFLVSFYNNEISEKSEIFDDQFSVERPDGSNFTLKIRSTKLEDSAMYFCASSDAGTGGEKLFFGSGTQLSVL.

The table lists this clonotype with a few counts. This chain joins TRBV2 and TRBJ2-1; 12 nucleotides match TRBD2. Unmatched junction bases numbered 7, after V lost 7 bases and J lost 9 bases. CDR1 and CDR2 from the germline V gene are SNHLY and FYNNEI. This CDR3 spans 14 amino acids. As DNA, the CDR3 is TGTGCCAGCACCGGACTAGCGGGACCCGGTGAGCAGTTCTTC. Protein sequence: CASTGLAGPGEQFF.

At least ten counts were recorded for this clonotype. This chain links TRBV27 with TRBJ2-7, with a possible D match to TRBD1 (6 bases). Germline CDR1 and CDR2: MNHEY and SMNVEV (reference sequence). The CDR3 has 13 amino acids. V gave up 5 bases and J gave up 3 bases, with 11 bases separating them. The CDR3 is CASSRGQFYEQYF. As DNA, the CDR3 is TGTGCCAGCAGTCGAGGACAGTTCTACGAGCAGTACTTC.

This chain connects TRBV4-1 to TRBJ2-1; 8 nucleotides agree with TRBD2. The CDR3 extends over 15 amino acids. The V gene's germline CDR1 is MGHRA and CDR2 YSYEKL. The V and J ends lost 2 bases and 6 bases, in that order; junction bases with no gene match: 6. The CDR3 sequence is CASSQWAGTSNEQFF. CDR3 sequence (DNA): TGCGCCAGCAGCCAATGGGCCGGGACTAGCAATGAGCAGTTCTTC.

The CDR3 loop is CSARDSYPLVLQETQYF. CDR3 coding DNA: TGCAGTGCTAGAGATTCGTATCCCCTCGTACTCCAAGAGACCCAGTACTTC. The V gene is TRBV20-1, the J gene TRBJ2-5; D remains unclear. Germline CDR1 is DFQATT and CDR2 is SNEGSKA (reference sequence). The CDR3 spans 17 residues. Trimming cost V 0 bases and J 1 base, with 18 bases left between them.

This clonotype was counted ten times or more. V usage is TRBV28 and J usage is TRBJ2-7, with 7 bases identical to TRBD2. Germline V gene sequence: CDR1 MDHEN, CDR2 SYDVKM. This CDR3 contains 13 residues. J was trimmed by 2 bases and V by 6 bases; bases with no gene match: 4. The CDR3 spells CASRASGTYEQYF. Written as DNA, the CDR3 is TGTGCCAGCAGGGCTAGCGGAACCTACGAGCAGTACTTC. Filled out from reference TRBV28 and TRBJ2-7, the complete variable domain reads DVKVTQSSRYLVKRTGEKVFLECVQDMDHENMFWYRQDPGLGLRLIYFSYDVKMKEKGDIPEGYSVSREKKERFSLILESASTNQTSMYLCASRASGTYEQYFGPGTRLTVT.

The chain couples TRBV11-3 to TRBJ2-3, with TRBD2 identical over 8 bases. The CDR3 extends over 15 amino acids. V gave up 5 bases and J gave up 2 bases; unmatched junction bases: 6. The germline V gene has CDR1 SGHNT and CDR2 YENEEA. The CDR3 coding sequence is TGTGCCAGCAGCGGCGGGCGGGGGGCCACAGATACGCAGTATTTT. Residues: CASSGGRGATDTQYF. The full variable domain, its missing parts supplied by reference TRBV11-3 and TRBJ2-3, is EAGVVQSPRYKIIEKKQPVAFWCNPISGHNTLYWYLQNLGQGPELLIRYENEEAVDDSQLPKDRFSAERLKGVDSTLKIQPAELGDSAVYLCASSGGRGATDTQYFGPGTRLTVL.

Turning to this clonotype: Mismatch with germline at one junction end may stem from a read error. This chain links TRBV5-1 with TRBJ2-3, with 7 bases matching TRBD1. CDR1 and CDR2 from the germline V gene are SGHRS and YFSETQ. This CDR3 region has 15 residues. Here the CDR3 reads CASSLGGPDTDTQYF. CDR3 in DNA: TGTGCCAGCAGCTTAGGGGGCCCAGACACAGATACGCAGTATTTT.

The CDR3: CASSLLVFAWSSYNEQFF. The CDR3 DNA follows: TGTGCCAGCAGTCTCCTAGTGTTTGCATGGAGCTCCTACAATGAGCAGTTCTTC. This chain uses TRBV12-3 or TRBV12-4 with TRBJ2-1; no definite D call. CDR3 size: 18 residues. V lost 5 bases and J lost 0, with 20 bases in between.

This clonotype has a count of ten or more. This chain joins TRBV18 and TRBJ2-1; 10 positions match TRBD2. The CDR3 sequence is 17 residues long. V lost 1 base to trimming and J lost 0 bases; unmatched junction nucleotides: 3. CDR1 and CDR2 (germline): KGHSH, LQKENI. The CDR3 region has the DNA TGTGCCAGCTCACCACTACTAGCGGGGAGCTCCTACAATGAGCAGTTCTTC. Amino acids: CASSPLLAGSSYNEQFF. Together with reference TRBV18 and TRBJ2-1, the CDR3 gives the full variable domain: NAGVMQNPRHLVRRRGQEARLRCSPMKGHSHVYWYRQLPEEGLKFMVYLQKENIIDESGMPKERFSAEFPKEGPSILRIQQVVRGDSAAYFCASSPLLAGSSYNEQFFGPGTRLTVL.

As regards this clonotype: A read error may explain this, as a much larger clone is one base away. This chain connects TRBV4-1 to TRBJ2-7; 7 bases line up with TRBD2. The CDR3 is made up of 16 amino acids. Germline V CDR1 and CDR2: MGHRA, YSYEKL. CDR3 loop: CASSQEPSGLSHEQYF. The DNA for the CDR3 is TGCGCCAGCAGCCAAGAACCTAGCGGTCTCTCCCACGAGCAGTACTTC.

This chain links TRBV4-1 with TRBJ2-7; maybe TRBD2 (6 bases). The CDR3 loop spans 14 amino acids. In germline, CDR1 is MGHRA, CDR2 YSYEKL. V lost 3 bases to trimming and J lost 7 bases, with 16 bases between them. The CDR3 region is CASSHIGGGNEQYF. The DNA for the CDR3 is TGCGCCAGCAGCCATATCGGGGGTGGGAATGAGCAGTACTTC.

This clonotype turned up a few times. The J gene is TRBJ1-5, the V gene TRBV20-1; D remains ambiguous. Germline CDR1 and CDR2: DFQATT and SNEGSKA (reference sequence). CDR3 length: 12 residues. Trimming shortened V by 4 bases and J by 7 bases, and 11 bases separated the two germline ends. CDR3 amino acids: CSATQPGQPQHF. The CDR3 DNA is TGCAGTGCTACTCAACCCGGGCAGCCCCAGCATTTT.

This clonotype was observed once. The genes are TRBV28 and TRBJ2-2; 7 bases align to TRBD2. This CDR3 is built from 14 residues. The V and J ends lost 7 bases and 7 bases, in that order; junction bases with no gene match: 9. Germline V gene lookup returns CDR1 MDHEN and CDR2 SYDVKM. The DNA of the CDR3 is TGTGCCAGCACTCCGAGACTAGCAGGCGGGGAGCTGTTTTTT. Its translation: CASTPRLAGGELFF.

The chain employs TRBV7-9 and TRBJ2-3; TRBD2 matches at 9 bases. V dropped 3 bases and J dropped 9; count of bases not matched to a gene: 7. CDR1 SEHNR and CDR2 FQNEAQ come from the germline V gene (reference sequence). CDR3 length: 14 residues. In nucleotides, the CDR3 is TGTGCCAGCAGCTTGATACTAGCGGGTCAAACGCAGTATTTT. It translates to CASSLILAGQTQYF.

This clonotype was picked up a small number of times. The chain carries TRBV6-9 and TRBJ2-7; D gene ambiguous. The length of the CDR3 is 15 residues. CDR1 is MNHGY and CDR2 is SVAAGI in the germline V gene. Between the trimmed V and J ends, which lost 4 bases and 4 bases, there was a span of 17 bases. The CDR3 nucleotides read TGTGCCAGCAGTTCTAATGGCGACTGGCAGTACGAGCAGTACTTC. Protein: CASSSNGDWQYEQYF.

To note about this clonotype: The germline gene is not matched at one end of the junction; a read error may be the cause. This chain connects TRBV20-1 to TRBJ1-2; the D is unclear. The CDR3 sequence is 15 residues long. CDR1 and CDR2 (germline): DFQATT, SNEGSKA (reference sequence). This chain's CDR3 is CSAGDLQVPPSGYTF. Written as DNA, the CDR3 is TGCAGTGCTGGAGATCTTCAGGTTCCTCCATCCGGCTACACCTTC.

This clonotype showed up many times. The rearrangement uses TRBV12-3 or TRBV12-4 and TRBJ2-4, with D possibly being TRBD1 (6 bases). V lost 5 bases and J lost 1, with 6 bases in between. CDR3 length: 13 amino acids. CDR3 amino acids: CASSGQAKNIQYF. The CDR3 DNA sequence: TGTGCCAGCAGTGGACAGGCCAAAAACATTCAGTACTTC.

This clonotype was found a few times. V is TRBV29-1 and J is TRBJ2-1; 7 bases align to TRBD1. Germline V lookup: CDR1 SQVTM, CDR2 ANQGSEA. Trimming removed 5 bases from V and 7 bases from J; junction bases left unmatched: 11. This CDR3 has 14 residues. The CDR3 protein is CSVPLRGRGNEQFF. The DNA for the CDR3 is TGCAGCGTTCCCCTACGAGGCAGGGGGAATGAGCAGTTCTTC.

The rearrangement uses TRBV7-6 and TRBJ1-2; D gene ambiguous. V was clipped by 5 bases and J by 5 bases, with 9 bases between them. CDR3 size: 12 residues. Per germline, CDR1 SGHVS and CDR2 FNYEAQ. The CDR3 is CASSGRVYGYTF. The CDR3 coding sequence is TGTGCCAGCAGCGGTAGGGTGTATGGCTACACCTTC.

This clonotype has at least ten counts. V gene TRBV24-1 combines with J gene TRBJ2-3; a weak D match, TRBD2 (5 bases). Per germline, CDR1 KGHDR and CDR2 SFDVKD. This CDR3 contains 13 residues. V was clipped by 4 bases and J by 5 bases, with 9 bases between them. The CDR3: CATSDRGGDTQYF. CDR3 sequence (DNA): TGTGCCACCAGTGACCGAGGAGGAGATACGCAGTATTTT.